Below, 32 T cell receptor beta chains from the same sample are listed, as sequenced in a study of long-term antiretroviral therapy in people with HIV. Survey-level immunoSEQ v3.0 assays were run. Libraries were prepared by immunoSEQ multiplex PCR; TCRdb keeps only in-frame clonotypes and omits some of them. The sample consists of about 25,000 clones, 70% to 90% of them appearing once. Material: unsorted PBMCs, obtained 1.2 years after starting antiretroviral therapy. The receptors here all came from a man aged 45-65 years with HIV.

This chain joins TRBV5-1 and TRBJ2-7, with D perhaps TRBD1 (5 bases). CDR3 length: 15 amino acids. The V gene's germline CDR1 is SGHRS and CDR2 YFSETQ. Between the trimmed V and J ends, which lost 5 bases and 2 bases, there was a span of 17 bases. CDR3 nucleotides: TGCGCCAGCAGACCCGTGACAGTGAGCACCTACGAGCAGTACTTC. It specifies CASRPVTVSTYEQYF.

This clone was found once. V is TRBV28 and J is TRBJ1-1; 8 bases are a match to TRBD1. CDR3 length equals 14 residues. V gave up 1 base and J gave up 5 bases; unmatched junction bases: 3. The germline V gene has CDR1 MDHEN and CDR2 SYDVKM. This CDR3 reads CASSLLTGETEAFF. CDR3 sequence (DNA): TGTGCCAGCAGTTTATTGACAGGGGAGACTGAAGCTTTCTTT.

The rearrangement links TRBV27 to TRBJ2-7; 9 nucleotides align to TRBD1. The germline CDR1 and CDR2 sequences are MNHEY and SMNVEV (reference sequence). V shed 0 bases, J shed 2 bases, and the junction held 2 bases outside the gene matches. The CDR3 runs to 15 residues. The chain's CDR3 is CASSLSRQGAYEQYF. As DNA, the CDR3 is TGTGCCAGCAGTTTATCCCGACAGGGGGCCTACGAGCAGTACTTC.

This clone came up once. CDR3 coding DNA: TGTGCCAGCAGTTCGCGGGACACCCTGGGTACCGGGGAGCTGTTTTTT. Its translation: CASSSRDTLGTGELFF. The rearrangement joins TRBV6-6 to TRBJ2-2; D tentatively fits TRBD1 or TRBD2 (6 bases each). V lost 4 bases and J 5 bases, leaving 17 bases between the germline ends. The CDR3 consists of 16 residues. CDR1 is MNHNY and CDR2 is SVGAGI in the germline V gene (reference sequence).

This chain uses TRBV7-2 with TRBJ1-1; D is uncertain. Germline V CDR1 and CDR2: SGHTA, FQGNSA. The CDR3 sequence is 13 residues long. V lost 4 bases, J lost 2 bases, and 8 bases lay in between. The CDR3 loop is CASSSGVNTEAFF. Here the CDR3 DNA reads TGTGCCAGCAGCTCTGGCGTCAACACTGAAGCTTTCTTT.

This clone has only a few counts. V usage is TRBV7-2 and J usage is TRBJ1-2; D not certain. CDR1 and CDR2 (germline): SGHTA, FQGNSA. Trimming took off 2 bases at V and 8 bases at J, with 15 bases between the two ends. There are 14 residues in the CDR3. The CDR3 protein is CASSLTMGGQGYTF. The CDR3 DNA is TGTGCCAGCAGCTTAACGATGGGAGGTCAAGGCTACACCTTC.

The V gene is TRBV5-1, the J gene TRBJ2-1; weak D call: TRBD2 (5 bases). CDR3 length: 16 amino acids. V lost 1 base, J lost 3 bases, and 14 bases lay in between. Per the germline V gene, CDR1 is SGHRS and CDR2 is YFSETQ. The DNA of the CDR3 is TGCGCCAGCAGCTTGATGTTACCGGAGGACTACAATGAGCAGTTCTTC. It yields the protein CASSLMLPEDYNEQFF.

The chain links TRBV7-3 to TRBJ1-6, with 7 bases identical to TRBD1. The V and J ends lost 5 bases and 5 bases, in that order; junction bases with no gene match: 6. Germline CDR1 SGHTA, CDR2 FQGTGA. The CDR3 is made up of 15 amino acids. This CDR3 is CASSEQGMNNSPLHF. The DNA of the CDR3 is TGTGCCAGCAGCGAACAGGGGATGAATAATTCACCCCTCCACTTT. The whole variable domain, remainder taken from reference TRBV7-3 and TRBJ1-6, is GAGVSQTPSNKVTEKGKYVELRCDPISGHTALYWYRQSLGQGPEFLIYFQGTGAADDSGLPNDRFFAVRPEGSVSTLKIQRTERGDSAVYLCASSEQGMNNSPLHFGNGTRLTVT.

The chain recombines TRBV11-2 with TRBJ2-7; D is unclear. V was shortened by 1 base and J by 1 base, with 8 bases between the two germline ends. The CDR3 covers 14 residues. CDR1 and CDR2 from the germline V gene are SGHAT and FQNNGV. The CDR3 bases are TGTGCCAGCAGCTTAGGGGTCGGTTCCTACGAGCAGTACTTC. Translating it yields CASSLGVGSYEQYF.

The V and J genes are TRBV11-3 and TRBJ2-1; possibly TRBD2 for D (6 bases). Germline V CDR1 and CDR2: SGHNT, YENEEA. CDR3 length: 15 amino acids. V was shortened by 4 bases and J by 0 bases, with 10 bases between the two germline ends. For the CDR3, the DNA is TGTGCCAGCAGCTACCGGGAGACCTCCTACAATGAGCAGTTCTTC. Translating it yields CASSYRETSYNEQFF. Full variable domain (outside the CDR3, taken from reference TRBV11-3 and TRBJ2-1): EAGVVQSPRYKIIEKKQPVAFWCNPISGHNTLYWYLQNLGQGPELLIRYENEEAVDDSQLPKDRFSAERLKGVDSTLKIQPAELGDSAVYLCASSYRETSYNEQFFGPGTRLTVL.

This chain links TRBV5-4 with TRBJ2-4; TRBD1 agrees at 7 bases. The CDR3 consists of 14 residues. In germline, CDR1 is SGHNT, CDR2 YYREEE (reference sequence). J lost 9 bases, V lost 2 bases, and 8 bases had no gene match. CDR3 nucleotides: TGTGCCAGCAGCTTACAGGGGAGTCGGGGCATTCAGTACTTC. This encodes CASSLQGSRGIQYF.

This chain uses TRBV6-5 with TRBJ1-1; D unresolved. V was pared by 6 bases and J by 5 bases, with 13 bases between. CDR1 MNHEY and CDR2 SVGAGI come from the germline V gene. The CDR3 has 13 amino acids. This chain's CDR3 is CASRKGLVTEAFF. The CDR3 bases are TGTGCCAGCAGAAAGGGTCTAGTGACTGAAGCTTTCTTT.

This chain connects TRBV6-6 to TRBJ2-7, with 13 nucleotides matching TRBD2. CDR1 and CDR2 (germline): MNHNY, SVGAGI (reference sequence). The CDR3 length is 16 residues. Trimming removed 2 bases from V and 6 bases from J; junction bases left unmatched: 7. CDR3 protein: CASSYPGLAGAGEQYF. The CDR3 DNA reads TGTGCCAGCAGTTACCCCGGACTAGCGGGGGCCGGCGAGCAGTACTTC.

V usage is TRBV18 and J usage is TRBJ2-5, with D hard to call. This CDR3 has 11 amino acids. Germline CDR1 and CDR2: KGHSH and LQKENI. Trimming removed 5 bases at V and 1 base at J, with 2 bases between. The CDR3 bases are TGTGCCAGCTCAAGCCAAGAGACCCAGTACTTC. This codes for CASSSQETQYF. The variable domain in full, with the rest retrieved from reference TRBV18 and TRBJ2-5, is NAGVMQNPRHLVRRRGQEARLRCSPMKGHSHVYWYRQLPEEGLKFMVYLQKENIIDESGMPKERFSAEFPKEGPSILRIQQVVRGDSAAYFCASSSQETQYFGPGTRLLVL.

This clone was seen only once. A junction end diverges from the germline sequence, so it may reflect a read error. V is TRBV6-5 and J is TRBJ2-7, with 14 bases identical to TRBD2. The CDR3 has 14 amino acids. Germline V gene sequence: CDR1 MNHEY, CDR2 SVGAGI. CDR3 in DNA: TGTGCCACGACTAGCGGGGGGGCCTCCGACGAGCAGTACTTC. Its protein product is CATTSGGASDEQYF.

The chain uses TRBV28 and TRBJ2-7; D possibly matches TRBD1 or TRBD2 (5 bases each). Germline V gene lookup returns CDR1 MDHEN and CDR2 SYDVKM. This CDR3 has 15 amino acids. Trimming cost V 1 base and J 0 bases, with 10 bases left between them. In DNA, the CDR3 is TGTGCCAGCAGTTTATCCGGGACGAGCTCCTACGAGCAGTACTTC. As protein: CASSLSGTSSYEQYF.

The rearrangement uses TRBV19 and TRBJ2-7; a weak D match, TRBD1 (5 bases). The CDR3 contains 12 residues. The V end was cut by 10 bases, the J end by 3 bases, with 13 bases between. Germline V gives CDR1 LNHDA, CDR2 SQIVND (reference sequence). The CDR3 nucleotides read TGTGCCACCAAAGACAGCGTCTACGAGCAGTACTTC. This translates into CATKDSVYEQYF.

This clone was observed a single time. The chain has TRBV5-1 and TRBJ2-7; 7 bases align to TRBD1. Per germline, CDR1 SGHRS and CDR2 YFSETQ. This CDR3 has 14 amino acids. Trimming took 0 bases from V and 5 from J; bases not matched to a gene: 5. This chain's CDR3 is CASSLGQGRHEQYF. CDR3 coding DNA: TGCGCCAGCAGCTTGGGACAGGGACGACACGAGCAGTACTTC.

V gene TRBV6-5 combines with J gene TRBJ2-1; TRBD1 is a possible D gene (5 bases). With 2 bases removed from V and 6 bases from J, the gap between germline ends came to 5 bases. This CDR3 spans 12 amino acids. In germline, CDR1 is MNHEY, CDR2 SVGAGI. Here the CDR3 reads CASSYGANEQFF. DNA for the CDR3: TGTGCCAGCAGTTACGGGGCCAATGAGCAGTTCTTC.

The V gene is TRBV5-1, the J gene TRBJ1-1; D perhaps matches TRBD1 (5 bases). The CDR3 runs to 14 residues. The germline CDR1 and CDR2 sequences are SGHRS and YFSETQ. The V and J ends lost 0 bases and 0 bases respectively, with 6 bases between them. The CDR3 nucleotides read TGCGCCAGCAGCTTGGTAGGGGTGAACACTGAAGCTTTCTTT. Residues: CASSLVGVNTEAFF. The entire variable domain, with the rest obtained from reference TRBV5-1 and TRBJ1-1, is as follows: KAGVTQTPRYLIKTRGQQVTLSCSPISGHRSVSWYQQTPGQGLQFLFEYFSETQRNKGNFPGRFSGRQFSNSRSEMNVSTLELGDSALYLCASSLVGVNTEAFFGQGTRLTVV.

J is TRBJ1-6 and V is TRBV6-6; D is ambiguous. This CDR3 comprises 13 residues. Trimming took 6 bases from V and 8 from J, leaving 11 bases between them. The germline V gene has CDR1 MNHNY and CDR2 SVGAGI (reference sequence). CDR3 amino acids: CASRWSIDSPLHF. For the CDR3, the DNA is TGTGCCAGCAGGTGGTCCATTGATTCACCCCTCCACTTT.

The chain joins TRBV9 to TRBJ1-2; a weak D match, TRBD1 (6 bases). The germline V and J ends were trimmed by 0 bases and 4 bases, with 13 bases remaining between them. In germline, CDR1 is SGDLS, CDR2 YYNGEE. The CDR3 loop spans 15 amino acids. CDR3 sequence (DNA): TGTGCCAGCAGCGTAGAAGGGGGAATGAGCTATGGCTACACCTTC. Its translation: CASSVEGGMSYGYTF.

CDR3 DNA sequence: TGTGCCTGGAGTGTACAGGTGAACACTGAAGCTTTCTTT. The encoded protein is CAWSVQVNTEAFF. The chain is built from TRBV30 and TRBJ1-1; weak D call: TRBD1 (5 bases). Deletions cut 0 bases from V and 0 bases from J, with 5 bases between. Per germline, CDR1 GTSNPN and CDR2 SVGIG (reference sequence). The CDR3 sequence is 13 residues long.

CDR3: CASSSPGTYEQYF. The CDR3 DNA is TGTGCCAGCAGCTCGCCTGGGACCTACGAGCAGTACTTC. The chain employs TRBV11-2 and TRBJ2-7; D is uncertain. Deletions cut 4 bases from V and 2 bases from J, with 9 bases between. CDR3 length: 13 residues. CDR1 is SGHAT, CDR2 FQNNGV, per germline.

J is TRBJ2-1 and V is TRBV27; no clear D. V dropped 3 bases and J dropped 0 bases, with 18 bases sitting between them. The CDR3 has 18 residues. CDR1 MNHEY and CDR2 SMNVEV come from the germline V gene (reference sequence). CDR3 DNA: TGTGCCAGCAGTTTCAGAGTATCCCCGTTGCGCTCCTACAATGAGCAGTTCTTC. Protein product: CASSFRVSPLRSYNEQFF.

A word on this clone: The junction does not match germline at one end; this may be a read error. V gene TRBV7-7 combines with J gene TRBJ1-1; tentative D call: TRBD1 (5 bases). The CDR3 extends over 13 amino acids. The V gene's germline CDR1 is SSHAT and CDR2 FNYEAQ (reference sequence). The CDR3 is CASSQTVNTEAFF. In nucleotides, the CDR3 is TGTGCTAGCAGCCAGACAGTGAACACTGAAGCTTTCTTT.

The rearrangement uses TRBV2 and TRBJ2-5; TRBD2 aligns across 12 bases. The CDR3 length is 17 residues. With V trimmed by 2 bases and J by 5 bases, 9 bases remained unmatched. The germline V gene encodes CDR1 SNHLY and CDR2 FYNNEI. CDR3 sequence (DNA): TGTGCCAGCAGTGAAACTCTCCGGACTAGCGGGGAGGAGACCCAGTACTTC. Its protein product is CASSETLRTSGEETQYF. The full variable domain, its missing parts supplied by reference TRBV2 and TRBJ2-5, is EPEVTQTPSHQVTQMGQEVILRCVPISNHLYFYWYRQILGQKVEFLVSFYNNEISEKSEIFDDQFSVERPDGSNFTLKIRSTKLEDSAMYFCASSETLRTSGEETQYFGPGTRLLVL.

The chain links TRBV7-9 to TRBJ1-2; 10 bases are shared with TRBD1. V lost 6 bases to trimming and J lost 7 bases; unmatched junction nucleotides: 11. The CDR3 is 15 residues long. Per germline, CDR1 SEHNR and CDR2 FQNEAQ (reference sequence). This CDR3 is CASRRSTDRGVGYTF. In nucleotides, the CDR3 is TGTGCCAGCAGACGATCCACGGACAGGGGGGTTGGCTACACCTTC.

The genes are TRBV7-2 and TRBJ2-1; 10 nucleotides match TRBD2. Germline CDR1 SGHTA, CDR2 FQGNSA. The CDR3 runs to 16 residues. With V trimmed by 3 bases and J by 6 bases, 8 bases remained unmatched. CDR3 in DNA: TGTGCCAGCAGCTTCGGTAGCGGGGGGCCCCCCAATGAGCAGTTCTTC. Protein product: CASSFGSGGPPNEQFF.

This clone has only one observation. This rearrangement joins TRBV7-9 to TRBJ2-7; 8 bases agree with TRBD1. The CDR3 sequence is 16 residues long. Losses at the gene ends were 1 base for V and 4 bases for J; bases not matched to a gene: 9. The germline CDR1 and CDR2 sequences are SEHNR and FQNEAQ (reference sequence). CDR3 residues: CASSLEGRGPRYEQYF. CDR3 nucleotides: TGTGCCAGCAGCTTAGAGGGCAGGGGGCCTAGGTACGAGCAGTACTTC. The full variable domain, in which reference TRBV7-9 and TRBJ2-7 provide the parts outside the CDR3, is DTGVSQNPRHKITKRGQNVTFRCDPISEHNRLYWYRQTLGQGPEFLTYFQNEAQLEKSRLLSDRFSAERPKGSFSTLEIQRTEQGDSAMYLCASSLEGRGPRYEQYFGPGTRLTVT.

The CDR3 DNA follows: TGTGCCAGCAGAGGACAGACCGCCTACGAGCAGTACTTC. Protein sequence: CASRGQTAYEQYF. J is TRBJ2-7 and V is TRBV6-5; TRBD1 might be the D (6 bases). This CDR3 contains 13 residues. Germline loops: CDR1 MNHEY, CDR2 SVGAGI. Trimming removed 6 bases from V and 2 bases from J, with 11 bases in between.

The V and J genes are TRBV30 and TRBJ1-4; unclear D gene. The germline CDR1 and CDR2 sequences are GTSNPN and SVGIG (reference sequence). Trimming took off 3 bases at V and 4 bases at J, with 12 bases between the two ends. The CDR3 is made up of 14 amino acids. In nucleotides, the CDR3 is TGTGCCTGGAGAAGGACGGTGGGTAATGAAAAACTGTTTTTT. It encodes CAWRRTVGNEKLFF.